The present entry profiles one T cell receptor (beta chain) with its context. It has no known antigen specificity. Base-call qualities are not available, and no considerably larger clone is one nucleotide away. The CDR1 and CDR2 encoded by the germline V gene are MNHNS and SASEGT. V loses 4 bases at its end and J loses 4 bases; junction bases beyond the gene matches: 10. The CDR3 starts with the cysteine, ends with the phenylalanine, and has 18 residues. Only the CDR3 region is kept as DNA, spanning 54 bases read in frame from base 1. These data are taken from a study of regulatory T cells (dated by TCRdb to the late 2010s). Some background on the complete study: Between CD3G-deficient patients and healthy controls, the study compared T-cell receptor beta repertoires in sorted regulatory T cells, conventional CD4+ T cells and CD8+ T cells.

Evidence of autoimmunity was present in all CD3G-deficient patients, and the autoimmunity was more severe in two of the patients. Patients ranged from 2 to 39 years of age at testing and had reduced naive and increased memory CD4+ and CD8+ T-cell proportions. CD4+ cells were FACS-sorted into CD25-high CD127-low regulatory T cells and CD25-low CD127-high conventional CD4+ T cells. Six individuals with CD3G deficiency made up the patient group. Patient samples and clinical data came from an international physician network spanning the United States, Europe and Asia. Peripheral blood mononuclear cells were isolated by Ficoll density separation. Overall study outcomes, separate from this receptor: Hydrophobic residues at CDR3 positions 6 and 7 were enriched in conventional CD4+ T cells from CD3G-deficient patients, which suggests more self-reactive specificities. Restricted unique TRB V-J pairs and skewed V and J gene usage were observed in patient repertoires, most markedly in regulatory T cells.

The multiplex PCR used 52 forward TRBV primers and 13 reverse TRBJ primers, with assay-based and computational corrections for amplification bias. Within the immunoSEQ assay, multiplex PCR amplified rearranged TRB loci from genomic DNA. TRB amplicons were sequenced using an Illumina HiSeq platform. On the study's bioinformatics: Custom algorithms error-filtered the raw sequences and aligned them to reference gene sequences, after which the immunoSEQ online tools were used for analysis. Frequencies of productive and nonproductive TRB rearrangements were evaluated among both unique and total sequences. The likelihood of self-reactivity was estimated by examining two features, hydrophobicity and amino acid composition, of TRB CDR3 positions 6 and 7. Prism software was used to run t tests, Mann-Whitney tests or two-way ANOVA for comparisons between groups. Here the immuneACCESS table is served through TCRdb, limited to in-frame sequences with V and J called. Missing clones are a known gap in these copies; in checked studies unresolved V genes cover under half, and the rest lacks a known reason. D and trimming were read from the DNA, whereas the V and J calls and clone size are those reported in that table. The sample table shows tens of thousands of clones, and more than 70% are seen once. The ten biggest clones cover approximately 1.4% of the sample.

The chain couples TRBV6-1 to TRBJ2-7, and 16 junctional nucleotides match TRBD2. The sequenced material came from conventional CD4+ T cells sorted from blood. This receptor was identified in a child under 18 with CD3G deficiency. The DNA sequence is as follows: TGTGCCAGCAGTGTAATTGCCGGGACTAGCGGGAGGGGTTACGAGCAGTACTTC. This encodes CASSVIAGTSGRGYEQYF.